These 17 T cell receptor beta chains share one sample of origin, sequenced in a study of blood T cells in healthy people across ages. A second PCR of about 6 to 12 cycles used a sample-barcoded 5' primer and a J-beta primer mix. TCRdb re-analysed the 5' RACE reads in MiXCR, keeping a single row per CDR3 protein. Here the sample spans about 1.5 million distinct CDR3 sequences, approximately 43% being singletons. The sequenced sample was blood. Receptors originate from a woman aged 18-29 years in good health.

The chain uses TRBV27 and TRBJ2-2, with no clear D. The CDR3 has 13 amino acids. V was trimmed by 7 bases and J by 1 base, leaving 7 bases between them. Germline CDR1 and CDR2: MNHEY and SMNVEV (reference sequence). As DNA, the CDR3 is TGTGCCAGCATGACGCAGAACACCGGGGAGCTGTTTTTT. Its protein is CASMTQNTGELFF.

V and J are TRBV9 and TRBJ2-5, with D possibly TRBD2 on 6 matching bases. V shed 4 bases and J shed 11 bases, with 27 bases lying between them. CDR3 length equals 16 residues. CDR1 and CDR2 (germline): SGDLS, YYNGEE. The CDR3 spells CASSPPGLGNNNEQYF. CDR3 sequence (DNA): TGTGCCAGCAGCCCACCGGGACTGGGTAATAACAATGAGCAGTACTTC.

This chain connects TRBV20-1 to TRBJ2-1; D perhaps matches TRBD2 (7 bases). Judging by the DNA end, TRBJ2-7 fits better; the J call may be wrong. This CDR3 has 15 amino acids. CDR1 and CDR2 (germline): DFQATT, SNEGSKA (reference sequence). CDR3 sequence: CSSRERDISYNEQYF. CDR3 nucleotides: TGCAGTTCCAGGGAGCGGGACATTTCCTACAATGAGCAGTACTTC.

The J gene is TRBJ2-7, the V gene TRBV5-1; no clear D gene. Germline CDR1 SGHRS, CDR2 YFSETQ. The CDR3 has 14 residues. V was pared by 0 bases and J by 7 bases, with 14 bases between. The CDR3 nucleotides read TGCGCCAGCAGCTTGGAATCATACTACAATGAGCAGTACTTC. Translating gives CASSLESYYNEQYF.

V is TRBV7-2 and J is TRBJ2-1; tentative D call: TRBD2 (7 bases). Trimming stripped 1 base from V and 7 bases from J, with 14 bases between. This CDR3 comprises 15 residues. The germline CDR1 and CDR2 sequences are SGHTA and FQGNSA. CDR3 DNA: TGTGCCAGCAGCTTAGTCGGGCGGGGGCTTAATGAGCAGTTCTTC. Residues: CASSLVGRGLNEQFF.

V and J are TRBV4-1 and TRBJ2-5; D is perhaps TRBD1 or TRBD2 (5 bases each). The ends were cut back, 2 bases at V and 5 bases at J, with 9 bases in the middle. The CDR3 is 13 residues long. CDR1 and CDR2 (germline): MGHRA, YSYEKL. CDR3 nucleotide sequence: TGCGCCAGCAGCCAATGGGGGAAGGAGACCCAGTACTTC. Translating it yields CASSQWGKETQYF.

V is TRBV11-2 and J is TRBJ2-3; D possibly corresponds to TRBD1 (5 bases). CDR3 length equals 13 residues. Germline V gene data show CDR1 as SGHAT and CDR2 as FQNNGV. V lost 8 bases to trimming and J lost 5 bases, with 14 bases between them. In DNA, the CDR3 is TGTGCCAGCGTAACAGGATTATTAGATACGCAGTATTTT. Translated, it gives CASVTGLLDTQYF.

A few counts support this clonotype. The chain is built from TRBV27 and TRBJ2-7, with 9 nucleotides matching TRBD2. J gave up 1 base and V 0 bases, and 10 bases lay outside the gene matches. Germline CDR1 reads MNHEY; CDR2 reads SMNVEV (reference sequence). The length of the CDR3 is 18 residues. The CDR3 is CASSLSQGSGGFSYEQYF. The CDR3 DNA follows: TGTGCCAGCAGTTTATCGCAGGGTAGCGGGGGTTTTTCCTACGAGCAGTACTTC.

The rearrangement joins TRBV24-1 to TRBJ2-5; 11 bases match TRBD2. Losses at the gene ends were 3 bases for V and 11 bases for J; bases not matched to a gene: 19. The CDR3 is 18 residues long. The germline V gene encodes CDR1 KGHDR and CDR2 SFDVKD. CDR3 sequence (DNA): TGTGCCACCAGTGATCCGGGACTAGCGGATGCCCCCTACAATGAGCAGTACTTC. It specifies CATSDPGLADAPYNEQYF.

The genes are TRBV7-2 and TRBJ2-1; perhaps D is TRBD1 or TRBD2 (6 bases each). Germline V lookup: CDR1 SGHTA, CDR2 FQGNSA. CDR3 length: 15 residues. V lost 0 bases and J lost 6, with 12 bases in between. DNA for the CDR3: TGTGCCAGCAGCTTAGCCCGGGGGCGTGTCAATGAGCAGTTCTTC. Its protein product is CASSLARGRVNEQFF.

V is TRBV25-1 and J is TRBJ1-2, with 11 nucleotides matching TRBD1. V gave up 4 bases and J gave up 8 bases; unmatched junction bases: 6. Germline V gene lookup returns CDR1 MGHDK and CDR2 SYGVNS. The CDR3 sequence is 14 residues long. The CDR3 region has the DNA TGTGCCAGCAGTGCCGGACAGGGGGCCTGGGGCTACACCTTC. Translating gives CASSAGQGAWGYTF.

The CDR3 here is CASSLDVPSTFSGYTF. CDR3 coding DNA: TGTGCCAGCAGCCTGGACGTACCCTCCACTTTTTCTGGCTACACCTTC. The rearrangement links TRBV7-9 to TRBJ1-2; the D is unclear. The germline V and J ends were trimmed by 5 bases and 7 bases, with 23 bases remaining between them. CDR1 and CDR2 from the germline V gene are SEHNR and FQNEAQ (reference sequence). The CDR3 loop spans 16 amino acids.

The chain employs TRBV3-1 and TRBJ2-1; 7 bases are a match to TRBD2. The V gene's germline CDR1 is LGHDT and CDR2 YNNKEL (reference sequence). The CDR3 length is 17 residues. The trim removed 4 bases at V and 2 bases at J, leaving 11 bases unmatched. CDR3 in amino acids: CASSLLGGGGTYNEQFF. Written as DNA, the CDR3 is TGTGCCAGCAGCCTCCTAGGAGGCGGGGGAACCTACAATGAGCAGTTCTTC.

There are a few counts of this clonotype. The V and J genes are TRBV7-9 and TRBJ2-1, with 10 bases matching TRBD2. V lost 5 bases, J lost 5 bases, and 9 bases stayed unmatched. Per the germline V gene, CDR1 is SEHNR and CDR2 is FQNEAQ (reference sequence). CDR3 length: 16 residues. The CDR3 sequence is CASSPRGGLANNEQFF. The CDR3 nucleotides read TGTGCCAGCAGCCCGCGGGGGGGACTAGCGAACAATGAGCAGTTCTTC.

This clonotype came up a few times. The chain combines TRBV9 with TRBJ1-2; D remains ambiguous. This CDR3 is 15 amino acids long. V was cut by 0 bases and J by 7 bases, with 16 bases left in between. From germline, CDR1 is SGDLS and CDR2 YYNGEE. CDR3 amino acids: CASSVDPGRESGYTF. In DNA, the CDR3 is TGTGCCAGCAGCGTAGATCCTGGGAGGGAGAGTGGCTACACCTTC.

As for this clonotype: The junction departs from germline at one end; a sequencing error may be responsible. V gene TRBV7-2 combines with J gene TRBJ2-1, with unresolved D. The CDR3 is 13 residues long. From germline, CDR1 is SGHTA and CDR2 FQGNSA. CDR3: CAGSFLRNNEQFF. CDR3 in DNA: TGTGCCGGCAGCTTTTTGCGGAACAATGAGCAGTTCTTC.

The chain uses TRBV6-5 and TRBJ2-1, with 8 positions matching TRBD2. The J call may not be correct, given that the DNA end is closer to TRBJ2-7. The CDR3 contains 13 residues. Germline CDR1 MNHEY, CDR2 SVGAGI. CDR3 in DNA: TGTGCCAGCGGGGGACTAGACTACAATGAGCAGTACTTC. It is translated as CASGGLDYNEQYF.